This TCR beta chain was captured in a study of T cells in Graves' hyperthyroidism and ophthalmopathy. The CDR3 regions of TCR beta were amplified from RNA transcripts. First-round RT-PCR of the TCR CDR3 relied on the HTBI primer set. A single record per CDR3 protein comes from TCRdb applying MiXCR to the multiplex PCR reads. The table has approximately 210,000 distinct CDR3 sequences, roughly 17% seen once. This clonotype has a count of ten or more. The CDR3 totals 14 residues. Trimming removed 0 bases from V and 4 bases from J, with 10 bases in between. Germline V gives CDR1 GTSNPN, CDR2 SVGIG (reference sequence).

The sequence came from a man in his fifties or sixties with Graves' hyperthyroidism. The rearrangement uses TRBV30 and TRBJ2-1, with a tentative D call TRBD2 (5 bases). The sequencing sample was made of blood. CDR3 DNA sequence: TGTGCCTGGAGTGTACACTCGGGATACAATGAGCAGTTCTTC. It yields the protein CAWSVHSGYNEQFF.